This TCR beta chain derives from a study of cytotoxic CD8 clonotypes in ibrutinib-treated CLL. Study observations and caveats: Once treatment began, public clonotypes, which were uncommon, contracted or stayed stable.

TCRdb's table, derived via immunoSEQ multiplex PCR, lists solely in-frame clones and lacks some. The profile shows about 150,000 clones, more than 75% of them singletons. The V and J ends lost 1 base and 6 bases, in that order; junction bases with no gene match: 6. Germline V lookup: CDR1 SGHVS, CDR2 FQNEAQ. The CDR3 covers 15 residues. Worth noting for this clone: As yet, its antigen is unknown.

This chain connects TRBV7-8 to TRBJ2-5, with 9 bases that match TRBD2. This TCR was sampled from a human donor with chronic lymphocytic leukemia. The sample consisted of PBMCs, taken after 24 months of ibrutinib treatment. This CDR3 is CASSLGREGQKTQYF. In nucleotides, the CDR3 is TGTGCCAGCAGCTTAGGGCGGGAGGGCCAGAAGACCCAGTACTTC.